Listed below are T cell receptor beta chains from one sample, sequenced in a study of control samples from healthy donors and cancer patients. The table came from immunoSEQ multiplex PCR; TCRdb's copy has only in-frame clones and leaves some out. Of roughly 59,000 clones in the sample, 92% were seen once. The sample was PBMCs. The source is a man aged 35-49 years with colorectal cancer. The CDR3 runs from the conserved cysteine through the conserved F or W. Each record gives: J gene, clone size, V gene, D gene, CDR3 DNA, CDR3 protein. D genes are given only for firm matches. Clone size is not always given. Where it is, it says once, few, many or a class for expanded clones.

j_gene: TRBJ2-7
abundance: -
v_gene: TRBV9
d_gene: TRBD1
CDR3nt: TGTGCCAGCAGCGTAGGGCACAGGGGCTACGAGCAGTACTTC
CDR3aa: CASSVGHRGYEQYF

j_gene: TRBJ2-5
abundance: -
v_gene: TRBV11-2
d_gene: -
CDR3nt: TGTGCCAGCAGCTTAGGAGGGGTGGTCCAAGAGACCCAGTACTTC
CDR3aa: CASSLGGVVQETQYF

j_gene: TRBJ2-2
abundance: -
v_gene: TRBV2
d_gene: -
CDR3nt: TGTGCCAGCAAGAAAGGGGGGACCGGGGAGCTGTTTTTT
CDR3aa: CASKKGGTGELFF

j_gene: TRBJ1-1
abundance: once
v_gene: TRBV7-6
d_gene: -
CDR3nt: TGTGCCAGCAGCCCTACAGGCAGCTTGAACACTGAAGCTTTCTTT
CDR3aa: CASSPTGSLNTEAFF

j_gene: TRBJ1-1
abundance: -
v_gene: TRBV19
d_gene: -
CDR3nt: TGTGCCAGTACCCAGGGAGGTAACACTGAAGCTTTCTTT
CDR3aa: CASTQGGNTEAFF

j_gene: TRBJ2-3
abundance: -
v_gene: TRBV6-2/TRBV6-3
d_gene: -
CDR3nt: TGTGCCAGCAGTTACTCCACCGGCAGGGGGGGCACAGATACGCAGTATTTT
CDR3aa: CASSYSTGRGGTDTQYF

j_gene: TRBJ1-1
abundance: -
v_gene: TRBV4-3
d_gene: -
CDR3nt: TGCGCCAGCAGCCTATCGACAGTGCGCACTGAAGCTTTCTTT
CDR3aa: CASSLSTVRTEAFF

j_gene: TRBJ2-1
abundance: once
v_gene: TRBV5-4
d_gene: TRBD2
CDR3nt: TGTGCCAGCAGCCCGGCAGGCCGGGGGGGTAGGGATGAGCAGTTCTTC
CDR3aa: CASSPAGRGGRDEQFF

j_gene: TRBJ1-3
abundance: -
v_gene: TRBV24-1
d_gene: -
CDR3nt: TGTGCCACCAGTCGGGCAGGCACCATATATTTT
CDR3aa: CATSRAGTIYF

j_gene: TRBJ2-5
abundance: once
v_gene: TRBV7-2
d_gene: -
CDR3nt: TGTGCCAGCAGCCAAACCAGAGAAGAGACCCAGTACTTC
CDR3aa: CASSQTREETQYF

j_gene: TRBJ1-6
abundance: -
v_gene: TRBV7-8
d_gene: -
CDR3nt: TGTGCCAGCAGCATCGAACGGGGGCTCTATTCACCCCTCCACTTT
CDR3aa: CASSIERGLYSPLHF

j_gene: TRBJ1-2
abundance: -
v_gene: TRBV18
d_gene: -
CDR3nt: TGTGCCAGCTCACGGGACACCAGTAACTATGGCTACACCTTC
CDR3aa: CASSRDTSNYGYTF

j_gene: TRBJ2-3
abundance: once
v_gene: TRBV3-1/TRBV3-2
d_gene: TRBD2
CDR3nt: TGTGCCAGCAGCGGGACTAGCGGGGGGCAGTCTGATACGCAGTATTTT
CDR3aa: CASSGTSGGQSDTQYF

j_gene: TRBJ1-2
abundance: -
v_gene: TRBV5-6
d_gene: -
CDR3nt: TGTGCCAGCAGCTTCACAGGGACCTATGGCTACACCTTC
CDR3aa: CASSFTGTYGYTF

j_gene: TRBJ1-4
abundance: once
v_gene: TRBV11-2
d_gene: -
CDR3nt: TGTGCCAGCAGCTTGGCTACAGGGTATAAAAATGAAAAACTGTTTTTT
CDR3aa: CASSLATGYKNEKLFF

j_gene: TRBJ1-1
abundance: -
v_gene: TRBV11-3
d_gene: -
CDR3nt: TGTGCCAGCAGCTCCTACCAAAGAAGTAGCAACACTGAAGCTTTCTTT
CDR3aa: CASSSYQRSSNTEAFF

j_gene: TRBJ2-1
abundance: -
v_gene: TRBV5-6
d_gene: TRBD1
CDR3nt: TGTGCCAGCAGCTTGGACAGGACAGGGGACAATGAGCAGTTCTTC
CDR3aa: CASSLDRTGDNEQFF

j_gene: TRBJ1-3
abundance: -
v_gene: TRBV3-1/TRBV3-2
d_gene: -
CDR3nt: TGTGCCAGCAGCCACTGGGGCCGCCTCTCTGGAAACACCATATATTTT
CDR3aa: CASSHWGRLSGNTIYF

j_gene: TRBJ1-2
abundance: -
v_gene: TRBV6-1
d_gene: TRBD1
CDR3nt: TGTGCCAGCAGTGAAGAGCACAGGGGAGGCTATGGCTACACCTTC
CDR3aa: CASSEEHRGGYGYTF

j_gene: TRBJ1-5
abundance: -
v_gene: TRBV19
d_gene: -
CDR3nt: TGTGCCAGTGGGGACACCACGGTTTTTGGGAATCAGCCCCAGCATTTT
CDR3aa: CASGDTTVFGNQPQHF

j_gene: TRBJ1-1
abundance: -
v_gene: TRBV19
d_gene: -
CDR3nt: TGTGCCAGTAGTTGGCAGGGTAGCACTGAAGCTTTCTTT
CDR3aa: CASSWQGSTEAFF

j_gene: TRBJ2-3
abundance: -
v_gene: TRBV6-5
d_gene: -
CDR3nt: TGTGCCAGCAGGACCGCGGCCACAGATACGCAGTATTTT
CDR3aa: CASRTAATDTQYF

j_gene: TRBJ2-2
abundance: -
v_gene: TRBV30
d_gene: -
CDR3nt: TGTGCCTGCCGACATTTTACCGGGGAGCTGTTTTTT
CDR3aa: CACRHFTGELFF

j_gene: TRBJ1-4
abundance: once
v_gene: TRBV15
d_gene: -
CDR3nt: TGTGCCACCAGCCCCCCCCCGGCCGGACAAAGTCGAAAACTGTTTTTT
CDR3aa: CATSPPPAGQSRKLFF

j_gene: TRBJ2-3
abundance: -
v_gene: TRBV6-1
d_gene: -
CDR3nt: TGTGCCAGCAGTGAATTGGGGGGCGCCTTCGAAGATACGCAGTATTTT
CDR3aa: CASSELGGAFEDTQYF

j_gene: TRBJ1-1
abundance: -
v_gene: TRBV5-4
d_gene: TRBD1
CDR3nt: TGTGCCAGCATCCCCGGGACAGGTAACGCTGAAGCTTTCTTT
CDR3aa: CASIPGTGNAEAFF

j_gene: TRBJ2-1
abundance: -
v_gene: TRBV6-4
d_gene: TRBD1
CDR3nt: TGTGCCAGCAGTCTCGACAGGGGCGATGAGCAGTTCTTC
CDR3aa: CASSLDRGDEQFF

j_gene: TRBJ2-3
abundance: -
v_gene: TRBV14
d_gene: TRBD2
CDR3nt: TGTGCCAGCAGCCAAGATGCCAGGACTAGCGGAAGCACAGATACGCAGTATTTT
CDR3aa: CASSQDARTSGSTDTQYF

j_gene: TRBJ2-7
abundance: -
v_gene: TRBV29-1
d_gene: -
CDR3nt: TGCAGCGTTGAAGATATAGGGCCCGAGCAGTACTTC
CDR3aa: CSVEDIGPEQYF

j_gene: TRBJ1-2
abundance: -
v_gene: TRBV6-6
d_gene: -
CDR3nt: TGTGCCAGCAGTTTGTTCTTTTCGGCTTCGTTTGGCTACACCTTC
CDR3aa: CASSLFFSASFGYTF

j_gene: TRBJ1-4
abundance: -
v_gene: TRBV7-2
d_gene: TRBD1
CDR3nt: TGTGCCAGCAGTCTAGACTCGACAGGGGGTGAAAAACTGTTTTTT
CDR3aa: CASSLDSTGGEKLFF

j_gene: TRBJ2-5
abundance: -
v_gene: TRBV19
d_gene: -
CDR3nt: TGTGCCAGTACCCCTGGGGTCTTGGCGGGTACTCATGAGACCCAGTACTTC
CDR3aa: CASTPGVLAGTHETQYF

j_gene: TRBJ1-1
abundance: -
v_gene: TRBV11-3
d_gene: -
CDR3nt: TGTGCCAGCAGCTTAGTCACCGGCTATGAAGCTTTCTTT
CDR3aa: CASSLVTGYEAFF

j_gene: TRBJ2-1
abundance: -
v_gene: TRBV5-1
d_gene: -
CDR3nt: TGCGCCAGCAACCTTAAATCAGGTTCCAATGAGCAGTTCTTC
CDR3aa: CASNLKSGSNEQFF

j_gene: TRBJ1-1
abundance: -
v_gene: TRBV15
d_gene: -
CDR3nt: TGTGCCACCAGCAGAGGAGAGGGCAGTAGGGCTTTCTTT
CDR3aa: CATSRGEGSRAFF

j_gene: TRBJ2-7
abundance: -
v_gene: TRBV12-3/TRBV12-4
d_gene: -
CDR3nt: TGTGCCAGCAGTCCGGGGACGGAGGACGAGCAGTACTTC
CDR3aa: CASSPGTEDEQYF

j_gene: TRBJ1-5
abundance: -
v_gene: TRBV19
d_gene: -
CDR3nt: TGTGCCAGTAGTATGAAGGGGCCGCCCCAGCATTTT
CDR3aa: CASSMKGPPQHF

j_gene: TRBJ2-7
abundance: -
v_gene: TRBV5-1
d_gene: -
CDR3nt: TGCGCCAGCAGCTTCGGCCAGGGGCGGATCGACGAGCAGTACTTC
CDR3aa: CASSFGQGRIDEQYF

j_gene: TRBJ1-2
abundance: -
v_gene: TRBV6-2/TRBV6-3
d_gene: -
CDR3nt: TGTGCCAGCAGTTACTCGAAGGCCGGCCCCTATGGCTACACCTTC
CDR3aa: CASSYSKAGPYGYTF

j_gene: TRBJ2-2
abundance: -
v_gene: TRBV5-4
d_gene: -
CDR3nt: TGTGCCAGCAGCTTGGACCGCTACACCGGGGAGCTGTTTTTT
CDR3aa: CASSLDRYTGELFF

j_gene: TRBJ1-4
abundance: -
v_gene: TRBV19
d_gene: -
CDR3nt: TGTGCCAGTAGTGTTCCCGGAAGTGAAAAACTGTTTTTT
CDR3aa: CASSVPGSEKLFF

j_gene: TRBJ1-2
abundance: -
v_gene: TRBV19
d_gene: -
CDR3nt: TGTGCCAGTAGTAGTTCGGGAATCACTACTATTGGCTACACCTTC
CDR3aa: CASSSSGITTIGYTF

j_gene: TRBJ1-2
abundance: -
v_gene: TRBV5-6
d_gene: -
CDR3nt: TGTGCCAGTAAGAGGGGCTTGAACTATGGCTACACCTTC
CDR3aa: CASKRGLNYGYTF

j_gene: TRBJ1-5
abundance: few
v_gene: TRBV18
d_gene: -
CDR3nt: TGTGCCAGCTCACCACCTCCACAGGGAAGAATTCAGCCCCAGCATTTT
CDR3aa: CASSPPPQGRIQPQHF

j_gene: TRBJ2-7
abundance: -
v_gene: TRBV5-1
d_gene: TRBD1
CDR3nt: TGCGCCAGTATGAGGACAGGGGCGACCTACGAGCAGTACTTC
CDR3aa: CASMRTGATYEQYF

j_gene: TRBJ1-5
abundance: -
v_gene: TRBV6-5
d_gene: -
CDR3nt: TGTGCCAGTCAAACCGATAGCAATCAGCCCCAGCATTTT
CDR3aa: CASQTDSNQPQHF

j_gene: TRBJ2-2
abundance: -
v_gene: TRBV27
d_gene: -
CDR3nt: TGTGCCAGCAGTTTATGGGGGACCGAGACCGGGGAGCTGTTTTTT
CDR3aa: CASSLWGTETGELFF

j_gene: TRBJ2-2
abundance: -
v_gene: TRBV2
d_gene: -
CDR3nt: TGTGCCAGCCGGGACCAGAGGAACACCGGGGAGCTGTTTTTT
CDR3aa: CASRDQRNTGELFF

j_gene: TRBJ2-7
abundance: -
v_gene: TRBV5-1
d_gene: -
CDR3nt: TGCGCCAGCAACGATCTCGGGGGAAAAGGGGGTGACGAGCAGTACTTC
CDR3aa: CASNDLGGKGGDEQYF

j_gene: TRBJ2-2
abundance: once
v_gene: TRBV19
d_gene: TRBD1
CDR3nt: TGTGCCAGTAGCCCCGACAGGGGGCAGAACACCGGGGAGCTGTTTTTT
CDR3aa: CASSPDRGQNTGELFF

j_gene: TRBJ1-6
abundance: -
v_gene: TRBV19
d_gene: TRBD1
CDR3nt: TGTGCCAGTAGTGCCGCGACAGGGCCGAGATCACCCCTCCACTTT
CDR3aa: CASSAATGPRSPLHF

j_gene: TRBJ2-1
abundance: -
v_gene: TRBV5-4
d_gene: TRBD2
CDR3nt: TGTGCCAGCAGCCGGCGGGGGGCCAATGAGCAGTTCTTC
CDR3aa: CASSRRGANEQFF

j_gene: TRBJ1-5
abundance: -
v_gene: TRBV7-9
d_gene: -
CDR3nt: TGTGCCAGCAGCTTAGAAAGGGGCCAGCCCCAGCATTTT
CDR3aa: CASSLERGQPQHF

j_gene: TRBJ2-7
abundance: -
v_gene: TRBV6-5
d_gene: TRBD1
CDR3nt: TGTGCCAGCAGTCCTCCGGGACAGGGTCACTACGAGCAGTACTTC
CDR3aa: CASSPPGQGHYEQYF

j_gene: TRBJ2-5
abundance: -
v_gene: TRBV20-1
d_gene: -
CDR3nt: TGCAGTGCTAGAGCTTTGGAGACCCAGTACTTC
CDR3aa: CSARALETQYF

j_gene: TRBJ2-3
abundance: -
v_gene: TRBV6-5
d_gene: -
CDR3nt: TGTGCCAGCAGTTTGGACGGCACAGATACGCAGTATTTT
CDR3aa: CASSLDGTDTQYF